This T cell receptor beta chain came from a study of blood T cell repertoires in COVID-19. The CDR3 extends over 15 amino acids. Germline-derived CDR1 and CDR2 are SGHAT and FQNNGV. With 5 bases removed from V and 1 base from J, the gap between germline ends came to 12 bases. This clone was found once. Generated by immunoSEQ multiplex PCR, the TCRdb table keeps only in-frame clones and is missing some. The sample gives under 450,000 clones, more than 70% of which show up once; around 1.3% is in the top ten. This clonotype was sampled from a man younger than 45 who had recovered from COVID-19. The material sequenced was PBMCs or T cells enriched from blood (not recorded which). The chain recombines TRBV11-2 with TRBJ1-3, with D maybe TRBD1 (5 bases). CDR3 amino acids: CASSQGRGSGNTIYF. Here the CDR3 DNA reads TGTGCCAGCAGCCAGGGAAGAGGATCTGGAAACACCATATATTTT.